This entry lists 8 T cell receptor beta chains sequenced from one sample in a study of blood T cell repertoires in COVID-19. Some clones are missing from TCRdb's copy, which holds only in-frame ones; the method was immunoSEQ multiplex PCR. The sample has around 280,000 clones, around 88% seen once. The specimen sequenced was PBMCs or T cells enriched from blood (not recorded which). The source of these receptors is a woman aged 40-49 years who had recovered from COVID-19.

CDR3 coding DNA: TGTGCCAGCAGCTTAGCGCGGGAAAACACCATATATTTT. It translates to CASSLARENTIYF. The J gene is TRBJ1-3, the V gene TRBV7-8; no clear D gene. V lost 0 bases and J lost 6, with 6 bases in between. The CDR3 sequence is 13 residues long. The V gene's germline CDR1 is SGHVS and CDR2 FQNEAQ.

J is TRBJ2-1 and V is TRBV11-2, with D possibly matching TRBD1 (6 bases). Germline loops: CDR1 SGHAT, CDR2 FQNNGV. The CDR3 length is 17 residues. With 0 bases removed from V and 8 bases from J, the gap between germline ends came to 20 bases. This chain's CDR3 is CASSLEPQEGDADEQFF. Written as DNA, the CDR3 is TGTGCCAGCAGCTTAGAGCCCCAAGAGGGGGATGCGGATGAGCAGTTCTTC.

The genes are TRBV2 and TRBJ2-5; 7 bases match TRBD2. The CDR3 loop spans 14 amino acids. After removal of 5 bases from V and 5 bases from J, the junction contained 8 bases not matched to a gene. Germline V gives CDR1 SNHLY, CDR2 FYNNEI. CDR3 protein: CASSTQGLSETQYF. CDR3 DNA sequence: TGTGCCAGCAGTACCCAGGGACTATCGGAGACCCAGTACTTC.

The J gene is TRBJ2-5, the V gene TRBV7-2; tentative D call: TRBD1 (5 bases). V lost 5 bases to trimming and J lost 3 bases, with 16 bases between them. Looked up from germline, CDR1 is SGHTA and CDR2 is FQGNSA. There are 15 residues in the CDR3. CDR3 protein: CASSPQGHAKETQYF. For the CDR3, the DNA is TGTGCCAGCAGCCCCCAGGGCCACGCCAAAGAGACCCAGTACTTC.

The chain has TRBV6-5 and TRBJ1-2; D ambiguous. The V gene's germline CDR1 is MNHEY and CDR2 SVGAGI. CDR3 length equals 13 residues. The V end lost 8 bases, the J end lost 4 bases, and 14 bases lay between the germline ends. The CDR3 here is CASQQIFLYGYTF. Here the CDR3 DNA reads TGTGCCAGCCAACAGATTTTTCTCTATGGCTACACCTTC.

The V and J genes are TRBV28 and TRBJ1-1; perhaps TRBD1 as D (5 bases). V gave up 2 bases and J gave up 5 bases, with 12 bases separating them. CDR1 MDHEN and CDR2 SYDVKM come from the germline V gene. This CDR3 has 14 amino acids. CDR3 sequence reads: CASSLEGVETEAFF. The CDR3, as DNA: TGTGCCAGCAGTTTAGAAGGGGTCGAGACTGAAGCTTTCTTT.

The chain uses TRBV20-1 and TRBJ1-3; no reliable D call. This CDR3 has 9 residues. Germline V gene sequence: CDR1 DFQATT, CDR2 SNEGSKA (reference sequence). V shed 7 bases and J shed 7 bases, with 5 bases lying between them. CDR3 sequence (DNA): TGCAGTGTACATAACACCATATATTTT. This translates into CSVHNTIYF.

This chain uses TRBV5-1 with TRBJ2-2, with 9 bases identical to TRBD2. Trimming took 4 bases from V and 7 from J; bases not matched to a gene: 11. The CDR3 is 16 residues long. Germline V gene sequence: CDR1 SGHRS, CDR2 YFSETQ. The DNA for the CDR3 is TGCGCCAGCAGCCCCCCCTTAGCGGGAGCGGTCGGGGAGCTGTTTTTT. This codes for CASSPPLAGAVGELFF. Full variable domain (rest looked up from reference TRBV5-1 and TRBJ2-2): KAGVTQTPRYLIKTRGQQVTLSCSPISGHRSVSWYQQTPGQGLQFLFEYFSETQRNKGNFPGRFSGRQFSNSRSEMNVSTLELGDSALYLCASSPPLAGAVGELFFGEGSRLTVL.